A selection of T cell receptor beta chains follows, all from one sample in a study of cytotoxic CD8 clonotypes in ibrutinib-treated CLL. Method: immunoSEQ multiplex PCR; TCRdb's copy keeps in-frame clones and lacks some. In the table there are 65,000 to 95,000 clones, about 86% of which are singletons. The specimen was PBMCs, collected before ibrutinib treatment. The origin of the receptors is a human donor with chronic lymphocytic leukemia. Each CDR3 is given with its conserved first and last residue. A D gene is named only where the DNA matches it firmly. Size values are once, few and many counts, or a class for expanded clones, and some rows have none.

NA	TRBV15	NA	TRBJ2-3	CATSQYPGDTQYF	TGTGCCACCAGTCAATATCCAGGCGATACGCAGTATTTT
NA	TRBV19	NA	TRBJ1-1	CASSIDWGGTEAFF	TGTGCCAGTAGTATAGATTGGGGGGGCACTGAAGCTTTCTTT
NA	TRBV9	NA	TRBJ2-2	CASSVVDTGARETGELFF	TGTGCCAGCAGCGTAGTAGATACTGGGGCAAGGGAAACCGGGGAGCTGTTTTTT
NA	TRBV14	NA	TRBJ2-6	CASSHRTSGANVLTF	TGTGCCAGCAGCCATAGGACTTCTGGGGCCAACGTCCTGACTTTC
NA	TRBV19	NA	TRBJ1-1	CASSTDRYTEAFF	TGTGCCAGTAGTACGGACAGATACACTGAAGCTTTCTTT
NA	TRBV9	NA	TRBJ2-3	CASSVEGLTDTQYF	TGTGCCAGCAGCGTAGAGGGCCTCACAGATACGCAGTATTTT
NA	TRBV18	NA	TRBJ1-1	CANERMLGPEAFF	TGTGCCAACGAAAGGATGTTGGGGCCTGAAGCTTTCTTT
NA	TRBV19	NA	TRBJ2-7	CASSMGAVLSEQYF	TGTGCCAGTAGTATGGGCGCGGTACTGAGCGAGCAGTACTTC
NA	TRBV6-5	NA	TRBJ2-7	CASLASSHEQYF	TGTGCCAGTTTAGCTAGCTCACACGAGCAGTACTTC
NA	TRBV21-1	NA	TRBJ1-4	CASSGGPSRANEKLFF	TGTGCCAGCAGCGGGGGCCCTTCGCGGGCTAATGAAAAACTGTTTTTT
NA	TRBV27	NA	TRBJ2-7	CASSLSRSTEQYF	TGTGCCAGCAGTTTATCCCGATCTACCGAGCAGTACTTC
NA	TRBV6-1	NA	TRBJ1-3	CASSEGPWGAGNTIYF	TGTGCCAGCAGTGAAGGGCCTTGGGGGGCTGGAAACACCATATATTTT
NA	TRBV19	NA	TRBJ2-3	CASSEQGTADTQYF	TGTGCCAGTAGTGAGCAGGGCACAGCAGATACGCAGTATTTT
NA	TRBV29-1	NA	TRBJ2-5	CSVLSPSPPETQYF	TGCAGCGTTTTAAGCCCTAGCCCCCCCGAGACCCAGTACTTC
NA	TRBV10-3	NA	TRBJ2-7	CAIWGGGIGYEQYF	TGTGCCATCTGGGGTGGGGGTATAGGCTACGAGCAGTACTTC
NA	TRBV29-1	TRBD2	TRBJ2-1	CSVEEQTSGKQFF	TGCAGCGTTGAAGAACAGACTAGCGGGAAGCAGTTCTTC
once	TRBV5-1	NA	TRBJ2-3	CASSLASNTDTQYF	TGCGCCAGCAGCTTGGCCAGTAACACAGATACGCAGTATTTT
NA	TRBV15	NA	TRBJ1-3	CATSRKGFSGNTIYF	TGTGCCACCAGCAGAAAGGGATTCTCTGGAAACACCATATATTTT
NA	TRBV28	NA	TRBJ2-1	CASSLGQSSYNEQFF	TGTGCCAGCAGTTTAGGACAGAGCTCCTACAATGAGCAGTTCTTC
NA	TRBV27	TRBD2	TRBJ2-3	CASSRAGGVTDTQYF	TGTGCCAGCAGCCGAGCGGGAGGCGTCACAGATACGCAGTATTTT
NA	TRBV9	TRBD1	TRBJ1-3	CASSVVTGQGASGNTIYF	TGTGCCAGCAGCGTAGTTACGGGACAGGGGGCTTCTGGAAACACCATATATTTT
NA	TRBV6-6	NA	TRBJ2-1	CASSYSSGAGGDEQFF	TGTGCCAGCAGTTACTCTTCCGGTGCTGGCGGGGATGAGCAGTTCTTC
NA	TRBV28	NA	TRBJ2-5	CASSWGETQYF	TGTGCCAGCAGTTGGGGGGAGACCCAGTACTTC
NA	TRBV15	NA	TRBJ2-5	CATSSDTSSQGETQYF	TGTGCCACCAGCAGTGATACTAGCTCTCAGGGAGAGACCCAGTACTTC
NA	TRBV6-5	NA	TRBJ2-3	CASSYARSTDTQYF	TGTGCCAGCAGTTACGCCAGAAGCACAGATACGCAGTATTTT
once	TRBV18	NA	TRBJ2-5	CASSPGRDQETQYF	TGTGCCAGCTCACCAGGCAGGGACCAAGAGACCCAGTACTTC
NA	TRBV29-1	TRBD1	TRBJ1-2	CSVDAGQDAYGYTF	TGCAGCGTTGACGCGGGACAGGATGCCTATGGCTACACCTTC
few	TRBV23-1	NA	TRBJ1-4	CASSLQGDEKLFF	TGCGCCAGCAGTCTCCAGGGAGACGAAAAACTGTTTTTT
NA	TRBV4-1	TRBD1	TRBJ1-1	CASSRLQGAGEAFF	TGCGCCAGCAGCCGCTTACAGGGGGCCGGTGAAGCTTTCTTT
once	TRBV7-2	NA	TRBJ1-1	CASSFHGNTEAFF	TGTGCCAGCAGCTTTCATGGGAACACTGAAGCTTTCTTT
once	TRBV19	TRBD1	TRBJ1-1	CASRRKPQGAPNTEAFF	TGTGCCAGTAGGAGGAAACCTCAGGGGGCCCCGAACACTGAAGCTTTCTTT
NA	TRBV4-2	NA	TRBJ2-3	CASSQHNVGIFTDTQYF	TGTGCCAGCAGCCAACATAATGTGGGGATTTTCACAGATACGCAGTATTTT
few	TRBV19	NA	TRBJ1-1	CASSTQGQSDLAAFF	TGTGCCAGTAGTACCCAGGGGCAGTCCGATCTGGCAGCTTTCTTT
NA	TRBV7-2	NA	TRBJ1-1	CASTLEEGRAEAFF	TGTGCCAGCACCCTCGAGGAGGGTCGGGCTGAAGCTTTCTTT
NA	TRBV5-4	TRBD1	TRBJ1-5	CASSYTGGGNQPQHF	TGTGCCAGCAGCTACACAGGGGGAGGTAATCAGCCCCAGCATTTT
NA	TRBV7-2	TRBD1	TRBJ1-2	CASSLATGVHGYTF	TGTGCCAGCAGCTTAGCGACAGGGGTCCATGGCTACACCTTC
NA	TRBV27	TRBD1	TRBJ2-2	CASSLGGRGTGELFF	TGTGCCAGCAGTTTAGGGGGCAGGGGGACCGGGGAGCTGTTTTTT
NA	TRBV6-1	TRBD2	TRBJ2-3	CASSEGLDSDTQYF	TGTGCCAGCAGTGAGGGACTAGACTCAGATACGCAGTATTTT
NA	TRBV19	TRBD1	TRBJ1-4	CAIGDRGGEKLFF	TGTGCCATAGGGGACAGGGGTGGTGAAAAACTGTTTTTT
NA	TRBV4-3	TRBD1	TRBJ2-3	CASSQGEQGRDTQYF	TGCGCCAGCAGCCAAGGAGAACAGGGGAGAGATACGCAGTATTTT
NA	TRBV19	NA	TRBJ2-1	CASSIDLSATDNEQFF	TGTGCCAGTAGTATAGATCTTTCAGCGACTGACAATGAGCAGTTCTTC
NA	TRBV5-1	NA	TRBJ2-7	CASSLATVDEQYF	TGCGCCAGCAGCTTGGCCACGGTCGACGAGCAGTACTTC
NA	TRBV4-1	TRBD1	TRBJ1-5	CASSHADRDSNQPQHF	TGCGCCAGCAGCCACGCAGACAGGGACTCGAATCAGCCCCAGCATTTT
NA	TRBV4-1	TRBD1	TRBJ2-7	CASSQKGTGAGEQYF	TGCGCCAGCAGCCAAAAGGGGACAGGGGCAGGCGAGCAGTACTTC
NA	TRBV29-1	TRBD1	TRBJ1-2	CSATGGANYGYTF	TGCAGCGCTACAGGGGGAGCTAACTATGGCTACACCTTC
NA	TRBV29-1	NA	TRBJ1-3	CSVAREENTIYF	TGCAGCGTTGCCAGGGAAGAAAACACCATATATTTT
NA	TRBV6-6	NA	TRBJ1-2	CASSYSSSGYTF	TGTGCCAGCAGTTACTCATCCTCCGGCTACACCTTC
NA	TRBV7-6	TRBD2	TRBJ2-2	CASSLARTSGGELFF	TGTGCCAGCAGCTTAGCCCGGACTAGCGGCGGGGAGCTGTTTTTT
few	TRBV5-1	NA	TRBJ1-2	CASSSSSGANYGYTF	TGCGCCAGCAGCTCGTCATCAGGGGCTAACTATGGCTACACCTTC
once	TRBV6-1	TRBD2	TRBJ2-5	CASRWTSGSQETQYF	TGTGCCAGCAGATGGACTAGCGGGAGCCAAGAGACCCAGTACTTC
NA	TRBV14	TRBD2	TRBJ2-3	CASSQERLAGTQYF	TGTGCCAGCAGCCAAGAAAGACTAGCGGGAACGCAGTATTTT